The 28 T cell receptor beta chains reported below all come from one sample, sequenced in a study of blood T cell repertoires in COVID-19. The assay was immunoSEQ multiplex PCR, and TCRdb's table has in-frame clones only and misses some. Here the sample spans some 250,000 clones, roughly 79% being singletons. The sample comprised peripheral blood. The receptor source for this set is a woman of 80 years or more with COVID-19, enrolled during active disease.

The chain is built from TRBV30 and TRBJ1-2; D may be TRBD1 (5 bases). The germline gives CDR1 GTSNPN, CDR2 SVGIG (reference sequence). The length of the CDR3 is 13 residues. The V end was cut by 1 base, the J end by 4 bases, with 10 bases between. CDR3: CAWSEGHRYGYTF. For the CDR3, the DNA is TGTGCCTGGAGTGAAGGACATCGCTATGGCTACACCTTC.

The V and J genes are TRBV5-1 and TRBJ2-1, with 13 bases fitting TRBD2. CDR3 length equals 16 residues. The V gene end was trimmed by 3 bases and the J gene end by 5 bases; junction bases not matched to a gene: 5. Germline V lookup: CDR1 SGHRS, CDR2 YFSETQ. The CDR3 sequence is CASSWTSGSTNNEQFF. Written as DNA, the CDR3 is TGCGCCAGCAGCTGGACTAGCGGGAGTACCAACAATGAGCAGTTCTTC. Looking up the rest from reference TRBV5-1 and TRBJ2-1 gives the full variable domain: KAGVTQTPRYLIKTRGQQVTLSCSPISGHRSVSWYQQTPGQGLQFLFEYFSETQRNKGNFPGRFSGRQFSNSRSEMNVSTLELGDSALYLCASSWTSGSTNNEQFFGPGTRLTVL.

This sequence joins TRBV19 and TRBJ2-3; TRBD1 is a possible D gene (5 bases). The V end was cut by 6 bases, the J end by 0 bases, with 7 bases between. The CDR3 is 13 residues long. Germline V gene sequence: CDR1 LNHDA, CDR2 SQIVND (reference sequence). DNA of the CDR3: TGTGCCAGTAGAAAGGGGAGCACAGATACGCAGTATTTT. This sequence encodes CASRKGSTDTQYF.

The V gene is TRBV19, the J gene TRBJ1-3; D might be TRBD1 (5 bases). Trimming stripped 0 bases from V and 1 base from J, with 10 bases between. The CDR3 sequence is 16 residues long. The germline gives CDR1 LNHDA, CDR2 SQIVND (reference sequence). In DNA, the CDR3 is TGTGCCAGTAGTATAGATGACAGCGTATCTGGAAACACCATATATTTT. This codes for CASSIDDSVSGNTIYF.

In this sample, this clone turned up a few times. CDR3 DNA sequence: TGTGCCAGCAGCGTAGCCGGGTTAGAGCATTCACCCCTCCACTTT. Protein product: CASSVAGLEHSPLHF. The chain is built from TRBV9 and TRBJ1-6, with D hard to call. The V end lost 0 bases, the J end lost 8 bases, and 12 bases lay between the germline ends. The CDR3 runs 15 residues. Germline loops: CDR1 SGDLS, CDR2 YYNGEE.

The genes are TRBV2 and TRBJ2-2; 7 bases are shared with TRBD1. Germline V lookup: CDR1 SNHLY, CDR2 FYNNEI. This CDR3 spans 14 amino acids. V was clipped by 4 bases and J by 5 bases; unmatched bases: 4. The CDR3 sequence is CASSGAGGTGELFF. CDR3 nucleotides: TGTGCCAGCAGTGGGGCAGGGGGTACCGGGGAGCTGTTTTTT.

The chain couples TRBV7-3 to TRBJ1-1; 9 bases fit TRBD1. V dropped 8 bases and J dropped 3; count of bases not matched to a gene: 7. Germline loops: CDR1 SGHTA, CDR2 FQGTGA. The CDR3 loop spans 14 amino acids. The CDR3 sequence is CASGLRTGDTEAFF. CDR3 DNA: TGTGCCAGCGGGTTGAGGACAGGGGACACTGAAGCTTTCTTT.

J is TRBJ2-1 and V is TRBV5-4; 9 bases match TRBD2. CDR3 length: 16 amino acids. Germline loops: CDR1 SGHNT, CDR2 YYREEE (reference sequence). V shed 0 bases, J shed 2 bases, and the junction held 3 bases outside the gene matches. This CDR3 reads CASSLGSGRTYNEQFF. In DNA form, the CDR3 reads TGTGCCAGCAGCTTGGGTAGCGGGAGAACCTACAATGAGCAGTTCTTC.

J is TRBJ2-1 and V is TRBV5-4; 9 nucleotides agree with TRBD2. The CDR3 contains 15 residues. Trimming cost V 5 bases and J 3 bases; bases outside gene matches: 6. CDR1 and CDR2 (germline): SGHNT, YYREEE (reference sequence). The CDR3 spells CASSISGGNYNEQFF. CDR3 in DNA: TGTGCCAGCAGTATCAGCGGGGGGAACTACAATGAGCAGTTCTTC.

The count of this clone is one. The V gene is TRBV3-1 (or the pseudogene TRBV3-2), the J gene TRBJ1-5; 7 bases map to TRBD1. The CDR3 has 14 residues. Germline V CDR1 and CDR2: LGHDT, YNNKEL (reference sequence). Losses at the gene ends were 1 base for V and 5 bases for J; bases not matched to a gene: 2. CDR3 sequence (DNA): TGTGCCAGCAGCCAAGGCAGGGGGGATCAGCCCCAGCATTTT. Amino acid sequence: CASSQGRGDQPQHF.

The chain joins TRBV5-6 to TRBJ2-1; TRBD2 matches at 8 bases. Trimming took 4 bases from V and 3 from J; bases not matched to a gene: 6. The length of the CDR3 is 15 residues. CDR1 is SGHDT, CDR2 YYEEEE, per germline. CDR3 in amino acids: CASSIAGKGYNEQFF. The CDR3, as DNA: TGTGCCAGCAGCATAGCGGGAAAAGGCTACAATGAGCAGTTCTTC.

The gene calls are TRBV5-6 and TRBJ2-3, with TRBD2 matching 8 bases. CDR1 and CDR2 from the germline V gene are SGHDT and YYEEEE. The CDR3 contains 14 residues. Losses at the gene ends were 3 bases for V and 5 bases for J; bases not matched to a gene: 5. CDR3 nucleotide sequence: TGTGCCAGCAGCTCTATAGCGGGGCAAGATACGCAGTATTTT. Translated: CASSSIAGQDTQYF.

The chain combines TRBV7-2 with TRBJ1-6; D not certain. Germline CDR1 is SGHTA and CDR2 is FQGNSA. This CDR3 comprises 16 residues. Trimming cost V 3 bases and J 0 bases, with 9 bases left between them. DNA for the CDR3: TGTGCCAGCAGCTTGGGCTCCAGCTCCTATAATTCACCCCTCCACTTT. Its translation: CASSLGSSSYNSPLHF.

This sequence joins TRBV12-3 or TRBV12-4 and TRBJ1-5; D not resolved. The CDR3 totals 13 residues. V lost 2 bases and J 8 bases, leaving 10 bases between the germline ends. In DNA, the CDR3 is TGTGCCAGCAGTTTACGCGGGTCCGAGCCCCAGCATTTT. The encoded protein is CASSLRGSEPQHF.

This chain links TRBV24-1 with TRBJ1-1; 12 bases are a match to TRBD1. The CDR3 loop spans 17 amino acids. Trimming removed 4 bases from V and 0 bases from J; junction bases left unmatched: 5. In germline, CDR1 is KGHDR, CDR2 SFDVKD. CDR3 protein: CATSDRGQGAVNTEAFF. CDR3 nucleotide sequence: TGTGCCACCAGTGACCGGGGACAGGGGGCGGTGAACACTGAAGCTTTCTTT.

This chain joins TRBV18 and TRBJ1-2; D may be TRBD1 (5 bases). Trimming stripped 8 bases from V and 6 bases from J, with 22 bases between. Per germline, CDR1 KGHSH and CDR2 LQKENI. The CDR3 sequence is 15 residues long. CDR3 in DNA: TGTGCCAGCCGGCCCGCTGGGGCTATGCAACATGGCTACACCTTC. This codes for CASRPAGAMQHGYTF.

This chain joins TRBV18 and TRBJ1-5; 11 bases agree with TRBD1. The CDR3 extends over 15 amino acids. V shed 4 bases and J 7 bases; nucleotides not matched to a gene: 6. In germline, CDR1 is KGHSH, CDR2 LQKENI. The DNA of the CDR3 is TGTGCCAGCTCACAAGGACAGGGGGCTAACCAGCCCCAGCATTTT. The encoded protein is CASSQGQGANQPQHF.

A note on this clone: Additional DNA sequences in this sample encode the identical CDR3. This sequence joins TRBV3-1 (or the pseudogene TRBV3-2) and TRBJ2-5; 8 bases align to TRBD1. The ends lost 5 bases at V and 5 bases at J; junction bases unmatched: 7. Germline assignment: CDR1 LGHDT and CDR2 YNNKEL (reference sequence). This CDR3 has 14 amino acids. CDR3 protein: CASSTGQGHETQYF. The CDR3 DNA reads TGTGCCAGCAGCACTGGACAGGGACACGAGACCCAGTACTTC.

V usage is TRBV5-5 and J usage is TRBJ1-1; D is unresolved. Germline assignment: CDR1 SGHKS and CDR2 YYEKEE (reference sequence). This CDR3 is built from 15 residues. The V gene lost 4 bases and the J gene lost 3 bases, with 16 bases spanning the gap. CDR3 DNA sequence: TGTGCCAGCAGCGGAAGACTACTTCCGGACACTGAAGCTTTCTTT. It codes for CASSGRLLPDTEAFF.

This clone was recorded once. The chain combines TRBV5-4 with TRBJ2-1, with TRBD2 identical over 11 bases. Germline V CDR1 and CDR2: SGHNT, YYREEE (reference sequence). The length of the CDR3 is 17 residues. V shed 5 bases and J 0 bases; nucleotides not matched to a gene: 7. DNA for the CDR3: TGTGCCAGCAGGGCGGGACTAGCGGCGAGCTCCTACAATGAGCAGTTCTTC. Protein product: CASRAGLAASSYNEQFF.

The rearrangement links TRBV15 to TRBJ1-3, with D perhaps TRBD1 (5 bases). Per the germline V gene, CDR1 is LNHNV and CDR2 is YYDKDF (reference sequence). V lost 6 bases and J lost 3, with 15 bases in between. This CDR3 spans 15 amino acids. This CDR3 is CATRAAGGRGNTIYF. CDR3 DNA sequence: TGTGCCACCAGGGCCGCGGGGGGACGTGGAAACACCATATATTTT.

This clone was seen more than once but under ten times. The rearrangement joins TRBV27 to TRBJ1-6; possible D gene TRBD1, 5 bases. From germline, CDR1 is MNHEY and CDR2 SMNVEV (reference sequence). Trimming took 6 bases from V and 7 from J, leaving 19 bases between them. The CDR3 is made up of 16 amino acids. The DNA for the CDR3 is TGTGCCAGCAGACCGGGGGGAGGCAGGCCGAATTCACCCCTCCACTTT. This gives the protein CASRPGGGRPNSPLHF.

This clone has more than one count but fewer than ten. Other DNA sequences in the sample encode the same CDR3. The V call is TRBV18, the J call TRBJ2-7; 9 nucleotides line up with TRBD1. The ends lost 3 bases at V and 2 bases at J; junction bases unmatched: 5. CDR1 and CDR2 (germline): KGHSH, LQKENI. The CDR3 sequence is 15 residues long. The CDR3 nucleotides are TGTGCCAGCTCACCGGGACAGGGTCTTACCTACGAGCAGTACTTC. It specifies CASSPGQGLTYEQYF.

V is TRBV6-5 and J is TRBJ2-7; TRBD1 agrees at 9 bases. CDR1 is MNHEY and CDR2 is SVGAGI in the germline V gene. V lost 6 bases to trimming and J lost 3 bases; unmatched junction nucleotides: 9. The CDR3 is 15 amino acids. CDR3 loop: CASSRRQGEIYEQYF. DNA of the CDR3: TGTGCCAGCAGCCGTCGACAGGGGGAGATCTACGAGCAGTACTTC.

This rearrangement joins TRBV7-2 to TRBJ2-7; 12 nucleotides agree with TRBD2. Germline CDR1 is SGHTA and CDR2 is FQGNSA. V gave up 2 bases and J gave up 4 bases; unmatched junction bases: 15. This CDR3 contains 19 residues. In nucleotides, the CDR3 is TGTGCCAGCAGCTTACAAATGACTAGCGGGAGTCGAGGGGGGTACGAGCAGTACTTC. Translation gives CASSLQMTSGSRGGYEQYF.

This chain links TRBV27 with TRBJ1-3; a weak D match, TRBD1 (5 bases). Germline assignment: CDR1 MNHEY and CDR2 SMNVEV (reference sequence). Trimming stripped 6 bases from V and 4 bases from J, with 10 bases between. This CDR3 has 13 residues. In DNA form, the CDR3 reads TGTGCCAGCAGCTCAGGGCCGGGAAACACCATATATTTT. This encodes CASSSGPGNTIYF.

The rearrangement joins TRBV9 to TRBJ1-2, with 7 bases aligning to TRBD1. The V gene end was trimmed by 3 bases and the J gene end by 7 bases; junction bases not matched to a gene: 9. Germline assignment: CDR1 SGDLS and CDR2 YYNGEE. There are 14 residues in the CDR3. The CDR3 bases are TGTGCCAGCAGCGCCGGACAGGTAGAGGGTGGCTACACCTTC. It encodes CASSAGQVEGGYTF.

About this clone: The junction differs from germline at one of its ends, possibly a read error. The chain combines TRBV3-1 (or the pseudogene TRBV3-2) with TRBJ2-3; 7 nucleotides align to TRBD1. The CDR3 is 13 amino acids. The germline V gene encodes CDR1 LGHDT and CDR2 YNNKEL (reference sequence). The DNA of the CDR3 is TGTGCCAGCAGCCAAGAGGACCTGACAGGGTTCGGATTT. Its translation: CASSQEDLTGFGF.